Following are 14 T cell receptor beta chains from one sample sequenced in a study of blood T cell repertoires in COVID-19. Using immunoSEQ multiplex PCR, the repertoire was profiled, and TCRdb retains in-frame clones only, with some absent. The sample has about 360,000 clones, around nine tenths seen once; the top ten hold 2.5% to 3.5%. The material sequenced was peripheral blood. The receptors derive from a human donor in a cohort sampled during active COVID-19.

The table lists this clone with a count of one. The chain joins TRBV28 to TRBJ2-7; weak D call: TRBD2 (6 bases). The CDR3 has 13 amino acids. Germline V gene data show CDR1 as MDHEN and CDR2 as SYDVKM. V shed 1 base and J shed 7 bases, with 11 bases lying between them. The DNA for the CDR3 is TGTGCCAGCAGTTTATCGGCAGGGAGGGAGCAGTACTTC. Its translation is CASSLSAGREQYF.

This chain connects TRBV21-1 to TRBJ1-1; the table's D gene call, TRBD1, was not cross checked with the DNA. TRBV21-1 is a pseudogene. The CDR3 spans 13 residues. CDR3 in DNA: TGTGCCAGCAGACTGACAGGGGCCACTGAAGCTTTCTTT. Translated, it gives CASRLTGATEAFF.

This chain joins TRBV19 and TRBJ1-5; 8 bases map to TRBD1. The germline V gene has CDR1 LNHDA and CDR2 SQIVND (reference sequence). This CDR3 is 15 amino acids long. V gave up 3 bases and J gave up 3 bases; unmatched junction bases: 4. The CDR3 loop is CASSMRTGTNQPQHF. The CDR3 DNA reads TGTGCCAGTAGTATGAGGACAGGGACCAATCAGCCCCAGCATTTT.

The chain is built from TRBV29-1 and TRBJ1-2, with D possibly matching TRBD1 (6 bases). Germline lookup yields CDR1 SQVTM and CDR2 ANQGSEA. V shed 7 bases and J shed 7 bases, with 16 bases lying between them. This CDR3 contains 12 residues. The CDR3 region has the DNA TGCAGCGCTAACAGGGACGTGGGTGGCTACACCTTC. Translated, it gives CSANRDVGGYTF.

This rearrangement joins TRBV5-1 to TRBJ2-1, with 10 nucleotides matching TRBD1. The ends lost 4 bases at V and 8 bases at J; junction bases unmatched: 9. Germline values: CDR1 SGHRS, CDR2 YFSETQ. The CDR3 spans 15 residues. The CDR3 nucleotides are TGCGCCAGCAGCCCAATCGGACAGGGGGTGGATGAGCAGTTCTTC. This codes for CASSPIGQGVDEQFF.

This chain joins TRBV27 and TRBJ2-7; possibly TRBD2 for D (5 bases). Deletions cut 8 bases from V and 4 bases from J, with 18 bases between. The CDR3 runs 14 residues. CDR1 and CDR2 (germline): MNHEY, SMNVEV (reference sequence). CDR3 in DNA: TGTGCCAGCTCTAAGGAGGCCCCCCTATACGAGCAGTACTTC. It codes for CASSKEAPLYEQYF.

On this clone itself: The same CDR3 also results from other DNA sequences found in this sample. The chain has TRBV19 and TRBJ1-1; 7 bases fit TRBD1. J was trimmed by 1 base and V by 5 bases; bases with no gene match: 4. CDR1 and CDR2 (germline): LNHDA, SQIVND (reference sequence). The CDR3 has 14 residues. The CDR3 here is CASSPRDRNTEAFF. CDR3 sequence (DNA): TGTGCCAGTAGTCCGCGGGACAGGAACACTGAAGCTTTCTTT.

The V call is TRBV6-6, the J call TRBJ1-4; unclear D gene. This CDR3 spans 11 amino acids. Trimming took 6 bases from V and 8 from J, leaving 7 bases between them. Germline CDR1 MNHNY, CDR2 SVGAGI (reference sequence). As DNA, the CDR3 is TGTGCCAGCAGACGTAGCGAAAAACTGTTTTTT. The encoded protein is CASRRSEKLFF.

V is TRBV7-2 and J is TRBJ1-3; 7 positions agree with TRBD1. V was clipped by 1 base and J by 4 bases; unmatched bases: 10. Germline V gene lookup returns CDR1 SGHTA and CDR2 FQGNSA. This CDR3 contains 17 residues. The DNA for the CDR3 is TGTGCCAGCAGCTTAGGGGGAGTCAGGGGGTCCGGAAACACCATATATTTT. This translates into CASSLGGVRGSGNTIYF.

V is TRBV2 and J is TRBJ2-5, with 13 bases matching TRBD2. Germline assignment: CDR1 SNHLY and CDR2 FYNNEI. V lost 7 bases, J lost 5 bases, and 10 bases stayed unmatched. This CDR3 spans 16 amino acids. The CDR3 loop reads CASTAGTSGVGETQYF. In DNA, the CDR3 is TGTGCCAGCACGGCCGGGACTAGCGGGGTCGGTGAGACCCAGTACTTC. Based on the CDR3 plus reference TRBV2 and TRBJ2-5, the full variable domain is EPEVTQTPSHQVTQMGQEVILRCVPISNHLYFYWYRQILGQKVEFLVSFYNNEISEKSEIFDDQFSVERPDGSNFTLKIRSTKLEDSAMYFCASTAGTSGVGETQYFGPGTRLLVL.

The CDR3 DNA is TGTGCCTGGAGTACTGGAAGGGGGGAAAAACTGTTTTTT. This encodes CAWSTGRGEKLFF. This chain links TRBV30 with TRBJ1-4; tentative D call: TRBD1 (6 bases). Trimming removed 2 bases from V and 8 bases from J, with 12 bases in between. CDR1 is GTSNPN and CDR2 is SVGIG in the germline V gene (reference sequence). CDR3 length: 13 amino acids.

The rearrangement joins TRBV19 to TRBJ1-2; TRBD1 aligns across 7 bases. Looked up from germline, CDR1 is LNHDA and CDR2 is SQIVND (reference sequence). The CDR3 has 13 amino acids. V lost 5 bases to trimming and J lost 8 bases; unmatched junction nucleotides: 8. CDR3 nucleotide sequence: TGTGCCAGTAGTCCAACAGGGGCCTGGGGCTACACCTTC. The encoded protein is CASSPTGAWGYTF.

The chain is built from TRBV4-1 and TRBJ2-4, with D maybe TRBD2 (7 bases). There are 18 residues in the CDR3. Germline V gene data show CDR1 as MGHRA and CDR2 as YSYEKL. Trimming took off 1 base at V and 1 base at J, with 17 bases between the two ends. The CDR3 spells CASSQGVGRGLAKNIQYF. CDR3 bases: TGCGCCAGCAGCCAAGGGGTAGGGCGGGGGCTTGCCAAAAACATTCAGTACTTC.

V and J are TRBV30 and TRBJ2-1, with D perhaps matching TRBD2 (7 bases). In germline, CDR1 is GTSNPN, CDR2 SVGIG (reference sequence). V was trimmed by 8 bases and J by 10 bases, leaving 27 bases between them. CDR3 length: 15 residues. CDR3 protein: CAGGGPKGGAFEQFF. In DNA, the CDR3 is TGTGCCGGTGGTGGTCCTAAGGGGGGGGCATTCGAGCAGTTCTTC.